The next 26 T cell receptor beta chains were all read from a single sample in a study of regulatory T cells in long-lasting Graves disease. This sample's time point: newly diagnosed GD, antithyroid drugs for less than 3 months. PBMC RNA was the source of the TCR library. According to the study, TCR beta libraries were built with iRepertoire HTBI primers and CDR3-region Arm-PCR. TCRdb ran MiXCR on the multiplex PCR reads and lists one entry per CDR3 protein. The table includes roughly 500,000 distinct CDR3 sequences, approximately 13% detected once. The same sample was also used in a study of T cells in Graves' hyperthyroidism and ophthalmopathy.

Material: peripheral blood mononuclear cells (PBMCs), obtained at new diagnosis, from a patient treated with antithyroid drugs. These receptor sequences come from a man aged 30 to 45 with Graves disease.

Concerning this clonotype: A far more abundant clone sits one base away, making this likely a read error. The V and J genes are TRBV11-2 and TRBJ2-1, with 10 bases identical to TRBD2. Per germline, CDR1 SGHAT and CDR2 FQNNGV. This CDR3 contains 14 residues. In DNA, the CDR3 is TGTGTCAGCAGCCAAACTAGCGGGGTCAATGAGCAGTTCTTC. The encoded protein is CVSSQTSGVNEQFF.

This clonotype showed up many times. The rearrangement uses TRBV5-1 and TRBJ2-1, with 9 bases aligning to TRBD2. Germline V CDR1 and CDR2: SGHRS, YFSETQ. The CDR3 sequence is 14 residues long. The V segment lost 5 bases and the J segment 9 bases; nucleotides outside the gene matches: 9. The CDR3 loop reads CASSGLARNIEQFF. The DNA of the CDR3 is TGCGCCAGCAGTGGACTAGCGCGAAACATTGAGCAGTTCTTC.

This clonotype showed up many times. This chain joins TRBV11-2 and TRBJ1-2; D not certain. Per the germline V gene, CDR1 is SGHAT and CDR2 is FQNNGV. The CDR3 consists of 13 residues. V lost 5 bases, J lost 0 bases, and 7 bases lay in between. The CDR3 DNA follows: TGTGCCAGCAGCCCGTCAACTAACTATGGCTACACCTTC. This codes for CASSPSTNYGYTF.

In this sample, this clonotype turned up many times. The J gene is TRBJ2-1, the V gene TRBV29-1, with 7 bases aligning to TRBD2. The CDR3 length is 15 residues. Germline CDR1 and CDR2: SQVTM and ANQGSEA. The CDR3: CRDPPVSGRGDEQFF. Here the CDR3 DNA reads TGCAGGGACCCTCCTGTTTCGGGCCGGGGGGATGAGCAGTTCTTC.

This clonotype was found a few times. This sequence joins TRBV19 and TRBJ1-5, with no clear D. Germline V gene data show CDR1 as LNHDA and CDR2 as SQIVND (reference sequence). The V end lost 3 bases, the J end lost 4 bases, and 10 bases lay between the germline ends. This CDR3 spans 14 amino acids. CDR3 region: CASSIDGVNQPQHF. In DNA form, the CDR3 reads TGTGCCAGTAGTATCGACGGAGTAAATCAGCCCCAGCATTTT.

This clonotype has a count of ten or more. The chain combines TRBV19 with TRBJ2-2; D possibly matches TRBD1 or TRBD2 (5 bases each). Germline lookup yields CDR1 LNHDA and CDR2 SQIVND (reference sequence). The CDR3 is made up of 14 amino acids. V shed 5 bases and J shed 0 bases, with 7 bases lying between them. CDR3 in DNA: TGTGCCAGTAGTGGGACCCCGAACACCGGGGAGCTGTTTTTT. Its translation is CASSGTPNTGELFF.

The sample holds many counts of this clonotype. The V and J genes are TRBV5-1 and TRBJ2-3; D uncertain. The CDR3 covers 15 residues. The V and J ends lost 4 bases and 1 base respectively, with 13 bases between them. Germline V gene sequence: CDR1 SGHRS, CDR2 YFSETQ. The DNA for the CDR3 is TGCGCCAGCAGCCCGCGCCAAGGGCGCACAGATACGCAGTATTTT. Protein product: CASSPRQGRTDTQYF.

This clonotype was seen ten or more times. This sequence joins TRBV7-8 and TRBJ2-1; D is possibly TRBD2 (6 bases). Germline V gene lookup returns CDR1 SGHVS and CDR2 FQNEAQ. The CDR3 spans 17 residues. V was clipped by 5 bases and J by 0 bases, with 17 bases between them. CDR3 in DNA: TGTGCCAGCAGCCCCGGGGCCCTAGCGCTCTCCTACAATGAGCAGTTCTTC. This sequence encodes CASSPGALALSYNEQFF.

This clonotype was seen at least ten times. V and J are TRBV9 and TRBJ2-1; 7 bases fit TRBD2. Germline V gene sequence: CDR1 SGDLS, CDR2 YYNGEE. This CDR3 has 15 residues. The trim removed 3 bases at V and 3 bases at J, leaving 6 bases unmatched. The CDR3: CASSGWEGLYNEQFF. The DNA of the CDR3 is TGTGCCAGCAGCGGCTGGGAGGGCCTCTACAATGAGCAGTTCTTC.

CDR3 sequence (DNA): TGTGCCAGCAGCTTAGCAATTAGCGTCGCCAAAAACATTCAGTACTTC. It translates to CASSLAISVAKNIQYF. V gene TRBV7-2 combines with J gene TRBJ2-4; a possible D gene is TRBD2 (5 bases). CDR1 and CDR2 (germline): SGHTA, FQGNSA. Trimming removed 0 bases at V and 1 base at J, with 10 bases between. The CDR3 is 16 residues long.

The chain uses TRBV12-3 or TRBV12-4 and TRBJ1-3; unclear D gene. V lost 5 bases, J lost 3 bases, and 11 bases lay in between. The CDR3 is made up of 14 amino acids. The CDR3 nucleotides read TGTGCCAGCAGTCGGTCGGGGAGTGGAAACACCATATATTTT. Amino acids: CASSRSGSGNTIYF.

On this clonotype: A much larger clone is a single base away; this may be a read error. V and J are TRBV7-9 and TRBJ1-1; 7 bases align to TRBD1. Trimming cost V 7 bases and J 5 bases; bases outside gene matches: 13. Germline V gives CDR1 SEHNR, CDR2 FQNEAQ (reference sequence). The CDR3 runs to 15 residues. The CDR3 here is CASTLPRGHITEAFF. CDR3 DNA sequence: TGTGCCAGCACCCTCCCGAGGGGGCACATTACTGAAGCTTTCTTT.

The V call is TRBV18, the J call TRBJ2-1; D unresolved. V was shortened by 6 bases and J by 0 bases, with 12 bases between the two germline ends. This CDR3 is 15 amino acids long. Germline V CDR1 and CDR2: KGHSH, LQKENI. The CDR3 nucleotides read TGTGCCAGCTCGTCTAGTTCCAGCTCCTACAATGAGCAGTTCTTC. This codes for CASSSSSSSYNEQFF. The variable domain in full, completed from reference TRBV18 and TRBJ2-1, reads NAGVMQNPRHLVRRRGQEARLRCSPMKGHSHVYWYRQLPEEGLKFMVYLQKENIIDESGMPKERFSAEFPKEGPSILRIQQVVRGDSAAYFCASSSSSSSYNEQFFGPGTRLTVL.

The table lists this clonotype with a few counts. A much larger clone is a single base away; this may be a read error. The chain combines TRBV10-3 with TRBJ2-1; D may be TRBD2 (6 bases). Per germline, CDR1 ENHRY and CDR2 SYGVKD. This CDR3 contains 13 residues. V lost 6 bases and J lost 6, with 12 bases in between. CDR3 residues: CAIRTSSGNEQFF. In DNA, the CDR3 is TGTGCCATCAGGACTAGTAGTGGCAATGAGCAGTTCTTC.

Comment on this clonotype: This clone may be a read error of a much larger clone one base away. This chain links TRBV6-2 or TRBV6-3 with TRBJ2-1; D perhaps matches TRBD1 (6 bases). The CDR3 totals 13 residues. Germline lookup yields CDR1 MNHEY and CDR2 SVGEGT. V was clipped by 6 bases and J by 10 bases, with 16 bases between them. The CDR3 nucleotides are TGTGCCAGCAGACTAGTTGGACAGAGCGAGCAGTTCTTC. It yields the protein CASRLVGQSEQFF.

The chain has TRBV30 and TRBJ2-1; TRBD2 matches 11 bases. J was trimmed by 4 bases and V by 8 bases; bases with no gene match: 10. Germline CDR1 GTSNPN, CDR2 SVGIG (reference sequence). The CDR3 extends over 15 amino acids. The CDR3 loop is CAPRVAGGEYNEQFF. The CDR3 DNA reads TGTGCCCCCAGGGTAGCGGGAGGGGAATACAATGAGCAGTTCTTC.

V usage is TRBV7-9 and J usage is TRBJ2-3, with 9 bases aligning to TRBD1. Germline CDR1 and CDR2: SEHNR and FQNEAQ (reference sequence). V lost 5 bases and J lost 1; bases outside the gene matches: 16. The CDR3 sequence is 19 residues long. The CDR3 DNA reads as TGTGCCAGCAGCGTCGGGACAGGGCTTCAGGTTATGGGCACAGATACGCAGTATTTT. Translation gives CASSVGTGLQVMGTDTQYF.

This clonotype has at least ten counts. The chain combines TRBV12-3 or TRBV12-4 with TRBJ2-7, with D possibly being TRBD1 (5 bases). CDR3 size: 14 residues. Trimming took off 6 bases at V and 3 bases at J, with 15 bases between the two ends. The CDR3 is CASSDSSPFYEQYF. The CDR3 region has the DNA TGTGCCAGCAGCGACAGCAGTCCGTTCTACGAGCAGTACTTC.

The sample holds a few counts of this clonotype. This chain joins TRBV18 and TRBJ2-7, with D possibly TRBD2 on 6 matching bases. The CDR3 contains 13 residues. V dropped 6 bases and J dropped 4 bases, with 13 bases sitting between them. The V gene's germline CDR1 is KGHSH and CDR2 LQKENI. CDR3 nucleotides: TGTGCCAGCTCGGGACTGGCGCGATACGAGCAGTACTTC. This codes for CASSGLARYEQYF.

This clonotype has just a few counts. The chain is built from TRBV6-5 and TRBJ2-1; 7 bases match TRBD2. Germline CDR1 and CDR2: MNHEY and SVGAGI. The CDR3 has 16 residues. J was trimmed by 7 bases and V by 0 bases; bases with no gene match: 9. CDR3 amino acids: CASSYSEWEGGNEQFF. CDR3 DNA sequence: TGTGCCAGCAGTTACTCGGAGTGGGAGGGCGGGAATGAGCAGTTCTTC.

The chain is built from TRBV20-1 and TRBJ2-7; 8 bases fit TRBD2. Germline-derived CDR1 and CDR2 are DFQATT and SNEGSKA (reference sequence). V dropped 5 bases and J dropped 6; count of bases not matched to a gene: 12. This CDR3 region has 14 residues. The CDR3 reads CSAERAGRAFEQYF. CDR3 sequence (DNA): TGCAGTGCTGAGCGCGCCGGGAGGGCCTTCGAGCAGTACTTC.

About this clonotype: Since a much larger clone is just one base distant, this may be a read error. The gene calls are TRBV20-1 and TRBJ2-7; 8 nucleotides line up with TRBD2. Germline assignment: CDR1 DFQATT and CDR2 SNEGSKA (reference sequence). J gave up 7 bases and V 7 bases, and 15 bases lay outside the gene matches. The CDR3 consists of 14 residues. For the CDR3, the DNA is TGCAGTGGAAATAGCGGGACCGCCGATGATGAGCAGTACTTC. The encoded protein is CSGNSGTADDEQYF.

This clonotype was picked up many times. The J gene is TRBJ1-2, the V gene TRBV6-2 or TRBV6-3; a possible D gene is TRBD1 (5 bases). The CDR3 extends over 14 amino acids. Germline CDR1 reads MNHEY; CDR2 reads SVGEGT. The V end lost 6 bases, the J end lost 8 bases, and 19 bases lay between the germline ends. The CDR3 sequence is CASSTPGTYWGYTF. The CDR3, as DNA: TGTGCCAGCAGCACCCCGGGGACCTATTGGGGCTACACCTTC.

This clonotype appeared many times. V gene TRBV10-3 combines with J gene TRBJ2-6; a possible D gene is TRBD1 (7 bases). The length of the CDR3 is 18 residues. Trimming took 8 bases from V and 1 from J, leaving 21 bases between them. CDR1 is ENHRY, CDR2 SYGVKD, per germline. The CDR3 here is CAILVGGTASSGANVLTF. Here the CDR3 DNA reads TGTGCCATCTTGGTCGGCGGGACAGCATCATCTGGGGCCAACGTCCTGACTTTC.

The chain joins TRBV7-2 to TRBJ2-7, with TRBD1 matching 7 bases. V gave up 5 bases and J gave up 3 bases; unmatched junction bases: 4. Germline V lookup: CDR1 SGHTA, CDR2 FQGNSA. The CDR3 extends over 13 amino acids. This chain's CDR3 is CASSIRTGYEQYF. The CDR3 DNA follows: TGTGCCAGCAGCATAAGGACAGGCTACGAGCAGTACTTC.

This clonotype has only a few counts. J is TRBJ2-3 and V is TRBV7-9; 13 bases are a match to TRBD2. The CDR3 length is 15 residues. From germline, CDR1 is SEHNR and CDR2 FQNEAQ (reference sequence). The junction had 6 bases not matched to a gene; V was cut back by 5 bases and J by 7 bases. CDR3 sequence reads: CASSNPGTSGNTQYF. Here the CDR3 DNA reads TGTGCCAGCAGCAATCCCGGGACTAGCGGGAATACGCAGTATTTT.